Reported below is one T cell receptor (beta chain). Libraries were prepared by immunoSEQ multiplex PCR; TCRdb keeps only in-frame clonotypes and omits some of them. Of under 70,000 clones detected, 95% to 97% appear once; the ten largest clones hold approximately 1.1%. The data were taken from a study of control samples from healthy donors and cancer patients. Trimming shortened V by 3 bases and J by 4 bases, and 22 bases separated the two germline ends. Germline V gene sequence: CDR1 SGDLS, CDR2 YYNGEE. This CDR3 region has 17 residues. The chain has TRBV9 and TRBJ1-1, with a tentative D call TRBD1 (6 bases). This TCR was sampled from a woman in her late teens or twenties in good health. Sequencing was carried out using blood. CDR3 region: CASSAGGQQREGTEAFF. The CDR3 region has the DNA TGTGCCAGCAGCGCGGGGGGACAACAAAGGGAGGGCACTGAAGCTTTCTTT.